The 22 T cell receptor beta chains listed next were all sequenced from one sample in a study of OX40 agonist ivuxolimab in advanced cancers. The receptor library was made with the immunoSEQ multiplex PCR assay. Sourced from immuneACCESS, this table was stored by TCRdb with only in-frame sequences that have V and J called. A share of the clones is absent; for the studies checked, an unresolved V gene accounts for under half, and the remainder has no known explanation. For this sample there are around 25,000 clones; roughly four fifths appear just once. The ten biggest clones cover around 24% of the sample. Sequences were derived from CD4+ or CD8+ T cells sorted from blood, sampled in a trial of the OX40 agonist ivuxolimab. The receptors were sampled from an adult with an advanced solid tumor such as melanoma, head and neck, liver or kidney cancer.

The chain is built from TRBV5-1 and TRBJ1-1; D gene unclear. The germline gives CDR1 SGHRS, CDR2 YFSETQ. This CDR3 region has 14 residues. V lost 5 bases and J 4 bases, leaving 15 bases between the germline ends. The CDR3 is CASREARRVTEAFF. CDR3 sequence (DNA): TGCGCCAGCAGGGAAGCACGGCGAGTCACTGAAGCTTTCTTT.

The rearrangement links TRBV28 to TRBJ2-7, with 8 positions matching TRBD1. Germline V gene sequence: CDR1 MDHEN, CDR2 SYDVKM. Trimming at V came to 6 bases and at J to 2 bases, leaving 6 bases not matched to a gene. The CDR3 loop spans 14 amino acids. CDR3 loop: CASSYLDRAYEQYF. CDR3 DNA sequence: TGTGCCAGCAGCTACCTGGACAGGGCCTACGAGCAGTACTTC. The full variable domain, completed using reference TRBV28 and TRBJ2-7, is DVKVTQSSRYLVKRTGEKVFLECVQDMDHENMFWYRQDPGLGLRLIYFSYDVKMKEKGDIPEGYSVSREKKERFSLILESASTNQTSMYLCASSYLDRAYEQYFGPGTRLTVT.

V gene TRBV4-3 combines with J gene TRBJ2-7, with 10 positions matching TRBD1. In germline, CDR1 is LGHNA, CDR2 YSLEER. V trimming: 1 base; J trimming: 5 bases; junction bases outside the gene matches: 5. The CDR3 runs 15 residues. CDR3 region: CASSQAGQGNHEQYF. DNA of the CDR3: TGCGCCAGCAGCCAAGCGGGACAGGGGAACCACGAGCAGTACTTC.

V gene TRBV6-5 combines with J gene TRBJ2-7, with D possibly TRBD1 on 6 matching bases. The CDR3 runs 14 residues. Germline V gives CDR1 MNHEY, CDR2 SVGAGI. The V gene lost 1 base and the J gene lost 5 bases, with 12 bases spanning the gap. This CDR3 is CASSYLGAEDEQYF. CDR3 DNA: TGTGCCAGCAGTTACTTGGGGGCCGAGGACGAGCAGTACTTC.

This sequence joins TRBV28 and TRBJ2-5, with TRBD2 matching over 10 bases. Germline CDR1 and CDR2: MDHEN and SYDVKM. The CDR3 totals 14 residues. V shed 6 bases and J 5 bases; nucleotides not matched to a gene: 6. CDR3: CASSLAGGFETQYF. DNA for the CDR3: TGTGCCAGCAGCTTAGCGGGAGGATTTGAGACCCAGTACTTC.

The chain recombines TRBV6-6 with TRBJ2-7, with D possibly called TRBD1 or TRBD2 (5 bases each). There are 13 residues in the CDR3. Trimming took 5 bases from V and 3 from J, leaving 11 bases between them. The germline V gene encodes CDR1 MNHNY and CDR2 SVGAGI (reference sequence). In nucleotides, the CDR3 is TGTGCCAGCAGTCCCCGGGACGACTACGAGCAGTACTTC. Its translation is CASSPRDDYEQYF.

The count of this clone is one. The CDR3 nucleotides read TGTGCCAGCAGCCAAGATTATGGTTACGAGCAGTACTTC. Translating gives CASSQDYGYEQYF. The chain joins TRBV14 to TRBJ2-7; no reliable D call. This CDR3 is built from 13 residues. Trimming removed 0 bases at V and 4 bases at J, with 7 bases between. The germline gives CDR1 SGHDN, CDR2 FVKESK.

V is TRBV13 and J is TRBJ2-3; the D is unclear. The germline V gene has CDR1 PRHDT and CDR2 FYEKMQ (reference sequence). Trimming cost V 3 bases and J 2 bases, with 6 bases left between them. This CDR3 is 13 amino acids long. The CDR3 nucleotides read TGTGCCAGCAGCTTTGAGTTCACAGATACGCAGTATTTT. Residues: CASSFEFTDTQYF.

Within the sample, this clone is medium-sized. The chain is built from TRBV5-1 and TRBJ2-7; D is undetermined. V shed 3 bases and J shed 1 base, with 2 bases lying between them. This CDR3 is 11 amino acids long. Germline CDR1 reads SGHRS; CDR2 reads YFSETQ. CDR3 amino acids: CASSSSYEQYF. The CDR3 DNA sequence: TGCGCCAGCAGCTCGTCCTACGAGCAGTACTTC.

The V gene is TRBV11-2, the J gene TRBJ2-2; D is unresolved. Deletions cut 3 bases from V and 5 bases from J, with 10 bases between. The germline CDR1 and CDR2 sequences are SGHAT and FQNNGV. The CDR3 length is 14 residues. CDR3 DNA sequence: TGTGCCAGCAGCTTTTTTTTGGGGACCGGGGAGCTGTTTTTT. Translation: CASSFFLGTGELFF.

The chain recombines TRBV28 with TRBJ2-5, with D perhaps matching TRBD1 (6 bases). The DNA matches TRBJ2-7 better at its end, which makes the J call doubtful. The CDR3 runs 14 residues. Germline V gene sequence: CDR1 MDHEN, CDR2 SYDVKM. The CDR3 loop is CASSSYRDPYEQYF. The DNA of the CDR3 is TGTGCCAGCAGCTCCTACAGGGACCCCTACGAGCAGTACTTC.

This chain connects TRBV18 to TRBJ2-7, with D perhaps TRBD1 or TRBD2 (6 bases each). In germline, CDR1 is KGHSH, CDR2 LQKENI. This CDR3 has 14 amino acids. Trimming took 0 bases from V and 6 from J, leaving 12 bases between them. This CDR3 reads CASSPPDGGFEQYF. CDR3 nucleotides: TGTGCCAGCTCACCACCGGACGGGGGCTTCGAGCAGTACTTC.

This clone was recorded a few times. The genes are TRBV10-1 and TRBJ2-1; no clear D. This CDR3 is 16 amino acids long. Trimming pared 7 bases from V and 6 bases from J, leaving 22 bases between. CDR1 is WNHNN, CDR2 SYGVQD, per germline (reference sequence). The CDR3 spells CASNLPRVSLPNEQFF. For the CDR3, the DNA is TGCGCCAGCAACCTGCCCCGGGTGTCCCTTCCCAATGAGCAGTTCTTC.

V and J are TRBV30 and TRBJ1-5; a possible D gene is TRBD1 (6 bases). This CDR3 region has 14 residues. V gave up 0 bases and J gave up 4 bases, with 10 bases separating them. From germline, CDR1 is GTSNPN and CDR2 SVGIG (reference sequence). CDR3: CAWSVQGGNQPQHF. The CDR3 DNA sequence: TGTGCCTGGAGTGTACAAGGGGGTAATCAGCCCCAGCATTTT.

The sample holds a few counts of this clone. The V and J genes are TRBV30 and TRBJ1-5; D ambiguous. CDR3 length equals 15 residues. The germline V gene encodes CDR1 GTSNPN and CDR2 SVGIG (reference sequence). V was cut by 0 bases and J by 6 bases, with 15 bases left in between. The CDR3 sequence: CAWSVLGPAVQPQHF. The CDR3 DNA reads TGTGCCTGGAGTGTACTAGGCCCGGCGGTTCAGCCCCAGCATTTT.

The J gene is TRBJ1-6, the V gene TRBV2; no firm D call. CDR1 and CDR2 (germline): SNHLY, FYNNEI. V was cut by 2 bases and J by 0 bases, with 5 bases left in between. The CDR3 has 15 amino acids. CDR3 loop: CASSEMSSYNSPLHF. In nucleotides, the CDR3 is TGTGCCAGCAGTGAAATGAGCTCCTATAATTCACCCCTCCACTTT.

The table lists this clone with a few counts. The chain combines TRBV7-3 with TRBJ1-4, with D uncertain. Germline V gene data show CDR1 as SGHTA and CDR2 as FQGTGA. V shed 3 bases and J shed 6 bases, with 11 bases lying between them. There are 14 residues in the CDR3. In DNA, the CDR3 is TGTGCCAGCAGCTTCCTGCGGGAGGATGAAAAACTGTTTTTT. It specifies CASSFLREDEKLFF.

V gene TRBV28 combines with J gene TRBJ1-1; 8 bases agree with TRBD1. CDR3 length: 17 residues. Germline V CDR1 and CDR2: MDHEN, SYDVKM. Losses at the gene ends were 2 bases for V and 2 bases for J; bases not matched to a gene: 10. The CDR3 loop is CASSLLGQGWSNTEAFF. CDR3 DNA sequence: TGTGCCAGCAGTTTACTAGGACAGGGTTGGTCTAACACTGAAGCTTTCTTT.

The genes are TRBV23-1 and TRBJ1-1; D remains unclear. TRBV23-1 is an open reading frame whose function is uncertain. The CDR3 consists of 15 residues. V was shortened by 3 bases and J by 2 bases, with 13 bases between the two germline ends. The CDR3 loop reads CASSQSLKGNTEAFF. DNA for the CDR3: TGCGCCAGCAGTCAGTCATTGAAGGGAAACACTGAAGCTTTCTTT.

In this sample, this clone turned up once. The rearrangement joins TRBV6-1 to TRBJ2-7; D possibly matches TRBD1 or TRBD2 (5 bases each). This CDR3 has 13 amino acids. Germline CDR1 reads MNHNS; CDR2 reads SASEGT. CDR3: CAYRGAGGYEQYF. As DNA, the CDR3 is TGTGCTTACCGGGGCGCAGGTGGGTACGAGCAGTACTTC.

The chain joins TRBV5-6 to TRBJ2-1; the D gene is possibly TRBD2 (6 bases). V was clipped by 4 bases and J by 7 bases, with 18 bases between them. Germline values: CDR1 SGHDT, CDR2 YYEEEE. The CDR3 spans 15 residues. The DNA of the CDR3 is TGTGCCAGCAGCCGGTTTAGCGGAGGAGAAAATGAGCAGTTCTTC. Translating gives CASSRFSGGENEQFF.

This rearrangement joins TRBV4-1 to TRBJ1-2; a weak D match, TRBD1 (5 bases). Germline-derived CDR1 and CDR2 are MGHRA and YSYEKL. Trimming took off 5 bases at V and 4 bases at J, with 17 bases between the two ends. This CDR3 is built from 15 residues. The chain's CDR3 is CASSSRQTPIYGYTF. The CDR3, as DNA: TGCGCCAGCAGCTCTCGACAGACTCCAATCTATGGCTACACCTTC.